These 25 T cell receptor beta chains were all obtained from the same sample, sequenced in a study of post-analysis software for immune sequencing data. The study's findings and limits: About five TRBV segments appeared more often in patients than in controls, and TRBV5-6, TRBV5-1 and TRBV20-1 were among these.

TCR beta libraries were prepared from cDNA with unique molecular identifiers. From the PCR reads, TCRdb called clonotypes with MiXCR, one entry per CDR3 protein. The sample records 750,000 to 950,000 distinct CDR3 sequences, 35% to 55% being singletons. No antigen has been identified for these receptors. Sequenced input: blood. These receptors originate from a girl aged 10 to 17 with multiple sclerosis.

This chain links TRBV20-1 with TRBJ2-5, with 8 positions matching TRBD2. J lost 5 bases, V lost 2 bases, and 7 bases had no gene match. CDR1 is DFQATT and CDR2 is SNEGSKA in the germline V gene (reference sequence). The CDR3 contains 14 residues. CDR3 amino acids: CSARSAGVVETQYF. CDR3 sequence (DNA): TGCAGTGCTAGATCAGCGGGAGTTGTTGAGACCCAGTACTTC.

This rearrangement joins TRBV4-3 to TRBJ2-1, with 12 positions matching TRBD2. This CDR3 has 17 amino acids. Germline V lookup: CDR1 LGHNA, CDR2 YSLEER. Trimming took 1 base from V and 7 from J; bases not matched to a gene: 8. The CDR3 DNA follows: TGCGCCAGCAGCCAAGGACTAGCGGGAGCGCCTGGTAATGAGCAGTTCTTC. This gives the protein CASSQGLAGAPGNEQFF.

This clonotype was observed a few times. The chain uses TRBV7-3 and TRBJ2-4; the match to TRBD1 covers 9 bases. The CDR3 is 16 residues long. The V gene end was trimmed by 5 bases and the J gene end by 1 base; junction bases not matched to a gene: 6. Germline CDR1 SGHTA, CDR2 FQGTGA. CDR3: CASSPGTGWAKNIQYF. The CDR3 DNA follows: TGTGCCAGCAGCCCGGGGACAGGGTGGGCCAAAAACATTCAGTACTTC.

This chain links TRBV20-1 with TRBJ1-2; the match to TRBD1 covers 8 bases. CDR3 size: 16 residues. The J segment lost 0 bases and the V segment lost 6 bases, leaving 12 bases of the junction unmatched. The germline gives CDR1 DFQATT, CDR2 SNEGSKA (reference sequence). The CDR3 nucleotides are TGCAGTGCCCCAGGACAGGGCTCCTCTACTAACTATGGCTACACCTTC. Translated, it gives CSAPGQGSSTNYGYTF.

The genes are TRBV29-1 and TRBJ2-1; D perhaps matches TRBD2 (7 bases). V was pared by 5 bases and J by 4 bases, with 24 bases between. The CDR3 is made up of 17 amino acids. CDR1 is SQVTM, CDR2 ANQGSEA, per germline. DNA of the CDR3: TGCAGCGTTCCCCGAGGAGCGGGATTAGGGGGATACAATGAGCAGTTCTTC. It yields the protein CSVPRGAGLGGYNEQFF.

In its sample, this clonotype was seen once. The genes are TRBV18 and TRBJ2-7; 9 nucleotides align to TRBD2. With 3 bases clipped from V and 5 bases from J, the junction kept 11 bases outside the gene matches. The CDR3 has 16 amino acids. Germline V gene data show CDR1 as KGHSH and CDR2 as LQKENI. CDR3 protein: CASSPGSIAGVNEQYF. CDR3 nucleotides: TGTGCCAGCTCACCGGGATCCATAGCGGGAGTGAACGAGCAGTACTTC.

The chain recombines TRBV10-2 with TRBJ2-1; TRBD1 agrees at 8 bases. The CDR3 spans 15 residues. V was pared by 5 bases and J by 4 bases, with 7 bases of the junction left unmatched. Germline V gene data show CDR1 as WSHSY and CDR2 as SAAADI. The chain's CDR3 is CASSSTGAAYNEQFF. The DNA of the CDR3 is TGCGCCAGCAGTTCGACAGGGGCGGCTTACAATGAGCAGTTCTTC.

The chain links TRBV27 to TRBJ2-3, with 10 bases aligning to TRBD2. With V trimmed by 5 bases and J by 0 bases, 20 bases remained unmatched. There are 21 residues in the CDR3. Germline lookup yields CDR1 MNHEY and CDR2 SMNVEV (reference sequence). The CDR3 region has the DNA TGTGCCAGCAGTGCCTCCCGCCCGGGACTAGCGCGGGTGGGGAGCACAGATACGCAGTATTTT. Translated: CASSASRPGLARVGSTDTQYF.

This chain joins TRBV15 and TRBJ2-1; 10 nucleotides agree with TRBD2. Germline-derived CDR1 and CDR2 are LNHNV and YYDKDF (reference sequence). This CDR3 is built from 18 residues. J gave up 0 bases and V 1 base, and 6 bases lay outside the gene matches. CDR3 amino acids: CATSRGTSGPFSYNEQFF. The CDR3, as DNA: TGTGCCACCAGCAGAGGGACTAGCGGACCTTTCTCCTACAATGAGCAGTTCTTC. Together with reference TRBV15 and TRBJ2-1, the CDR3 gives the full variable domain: DAMVIQNPRYQVTQFGKPVTLSCSQTLNHNVMYWYQQKSSQAPKLLFHYYDKDFNNEADTPDNFQSRRPNTSFCFLDIRSPGLGDTAMYLCATSRGTSGPFSYNEQFFGPGTRLTVL.

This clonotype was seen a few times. CDR3: CASSLAGTGAYEQYF. CDR3 in DNA: TGTGCCAGCAGTTTAGCCGGGACAGGGGCCTACGAGCAGTACTTC. The gene calls are TRBV12-3 or TRBV12-4 and TRBJ2-7; 10 nucleotides align to TRBD1. Unmatched junction bases numbered 1, after V lost 0 bases and J lost 2 bases. This CDR3 comprises 15 residues.

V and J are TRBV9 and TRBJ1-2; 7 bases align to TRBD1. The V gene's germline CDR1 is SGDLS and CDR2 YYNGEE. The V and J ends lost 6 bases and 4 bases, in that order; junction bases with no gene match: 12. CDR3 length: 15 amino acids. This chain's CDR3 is CASTPSGTVGYGYTF. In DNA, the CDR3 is TGTGCCAGCACCCCCTCCGGGACAGTGGGCTATGGCTACACCTTC.

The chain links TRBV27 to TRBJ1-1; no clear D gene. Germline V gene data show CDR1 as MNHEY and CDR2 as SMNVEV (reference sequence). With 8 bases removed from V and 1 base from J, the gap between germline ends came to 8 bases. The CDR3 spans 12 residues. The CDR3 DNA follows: TGTGCCAGCTGGAAGGGGAACACTGAAGCTTTCTTT. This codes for CASWKGNTEAFF.

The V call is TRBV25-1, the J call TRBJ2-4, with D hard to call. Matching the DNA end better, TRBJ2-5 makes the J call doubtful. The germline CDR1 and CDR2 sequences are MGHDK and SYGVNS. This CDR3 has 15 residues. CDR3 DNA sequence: TGTGCCAGCAGTGGGAAGGGAACCCCTAGAGAGACCCAGTACTTC. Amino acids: CASSGKGTPRETQYF.

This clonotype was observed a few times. CDR3 region: CASSPRLAGTSSGANVLTF. The DNA of the CDR3 is TGTGCCAGCAGCCCGCGACTAGCGGGAACGAGCTCTGGGGCCAACGTCCTGACTTTC. The chain links TRBV3-1 to TRBJ2-6, with 11 bases matching TRBD2. Germline lookup yields CDR1 LGHDT and CDR2 YNNKEL (reference sequence). The trim removed 4 bases at V and 0 bases at J, leaving 8 bases unmatched. The CDR3 has 19 amino acids.

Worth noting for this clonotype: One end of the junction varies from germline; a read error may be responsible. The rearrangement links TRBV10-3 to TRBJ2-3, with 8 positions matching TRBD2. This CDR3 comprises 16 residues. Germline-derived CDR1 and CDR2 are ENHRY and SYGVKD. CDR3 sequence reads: CTISERAGGGADTQYF. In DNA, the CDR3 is TGTACCATCAGTGAGCGGGCGGGGGGAGGCGCAGATACGCAGTATTTT.

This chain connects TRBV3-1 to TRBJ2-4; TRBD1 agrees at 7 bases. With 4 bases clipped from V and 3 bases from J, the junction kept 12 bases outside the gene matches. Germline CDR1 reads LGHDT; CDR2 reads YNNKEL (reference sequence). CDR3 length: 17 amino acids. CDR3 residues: CASSPETGILGKNIQYF. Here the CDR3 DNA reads TGTGCCAGCAGCCCAGAGACAGGGATCCTCGGCAAAAACATTCAGTACTTC.

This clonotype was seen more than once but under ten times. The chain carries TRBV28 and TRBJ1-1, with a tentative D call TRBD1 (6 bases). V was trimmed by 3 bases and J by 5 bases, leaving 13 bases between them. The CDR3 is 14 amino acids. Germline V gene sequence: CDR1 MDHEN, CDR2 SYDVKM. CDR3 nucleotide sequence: TGTGCCAGCAGTTTTGGGGGGCGGGAGACTGAAGCTTTCTTT. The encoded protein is CASSFGGRETEAFF.

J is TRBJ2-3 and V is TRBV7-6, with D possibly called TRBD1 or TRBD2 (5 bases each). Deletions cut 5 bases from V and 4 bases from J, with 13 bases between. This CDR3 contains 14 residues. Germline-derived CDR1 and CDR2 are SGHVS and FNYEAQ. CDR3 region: CASSRDGGPDTQYF. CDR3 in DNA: TGTGCCAGCAGCCGGGACGGCGGGCCAGATACGCAGTATTTT.

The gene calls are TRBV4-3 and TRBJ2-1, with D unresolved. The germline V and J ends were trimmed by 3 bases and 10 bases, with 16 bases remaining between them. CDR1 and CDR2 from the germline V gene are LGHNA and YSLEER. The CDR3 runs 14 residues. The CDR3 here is CASSQGTTGGEQFF. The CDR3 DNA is TGCGCCAGCAGCCAGGGTACCACGGGTGGGGAGCAGTTCTTC.

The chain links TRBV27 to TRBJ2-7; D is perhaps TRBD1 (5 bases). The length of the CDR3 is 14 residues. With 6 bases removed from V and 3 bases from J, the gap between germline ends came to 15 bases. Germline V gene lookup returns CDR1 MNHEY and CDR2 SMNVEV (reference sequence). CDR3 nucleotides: TGTGCCAGCAGAAACAGGATCGACCACTACGAGCAGTACTTC. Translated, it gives CASRNRIDHYEQYF.

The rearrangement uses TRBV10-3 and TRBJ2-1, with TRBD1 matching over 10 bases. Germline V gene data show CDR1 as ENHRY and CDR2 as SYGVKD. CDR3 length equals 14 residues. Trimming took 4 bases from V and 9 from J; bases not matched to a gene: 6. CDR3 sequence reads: CAISGDRGRSEQFF. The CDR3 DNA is TGTGCCATCAGTGGGGACAGGGGCCGTAGTGAGCAGTTCTTC.

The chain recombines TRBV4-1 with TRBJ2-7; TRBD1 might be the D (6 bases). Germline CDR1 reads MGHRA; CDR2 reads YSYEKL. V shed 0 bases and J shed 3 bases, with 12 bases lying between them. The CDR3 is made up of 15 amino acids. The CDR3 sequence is CASSQESAGVYEQYF. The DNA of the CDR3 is TGCGCCAGCAGCCAAGAGTCCGCAGGGGTCTACGAGCAGTACTTC.

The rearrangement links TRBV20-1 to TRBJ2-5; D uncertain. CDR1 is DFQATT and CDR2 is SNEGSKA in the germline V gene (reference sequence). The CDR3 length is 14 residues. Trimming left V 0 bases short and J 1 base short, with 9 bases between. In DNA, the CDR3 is TGCAGTGCTAGAGAGGAGTACTTCCAAGAGACCCAGTACTTC. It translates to CSAREEYFQETQYF.

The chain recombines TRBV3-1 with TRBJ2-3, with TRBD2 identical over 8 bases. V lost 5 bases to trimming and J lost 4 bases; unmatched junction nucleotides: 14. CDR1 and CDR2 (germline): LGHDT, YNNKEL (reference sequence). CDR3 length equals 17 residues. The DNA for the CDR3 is TGTGCCAGCAGCTCAACCCGGGGGGGATCTCGCGCAGATACGCAGTATTTT. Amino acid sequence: CASSSTRGGSRADTQYF.

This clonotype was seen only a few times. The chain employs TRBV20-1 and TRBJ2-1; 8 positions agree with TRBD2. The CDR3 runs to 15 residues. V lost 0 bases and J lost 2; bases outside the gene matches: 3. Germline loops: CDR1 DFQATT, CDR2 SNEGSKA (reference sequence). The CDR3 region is CSARDSGTAYNEQFF. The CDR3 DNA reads TGCAGTGCTAGAGATAGCGGGACCGCCTACAATGAGCAGTTCTTC.